Below, one T cell receptor beta chain is given with its context. Original analysis: Reference gene primer amplification gave estimated nucleated cell counts. This table comes from immunoSEQ multiplex PCR, and its TCRdb copy is limited to in-frame clones, with some not included. V, J and clone size were drawn from that table, and D and trimming were deduced from the DNA. The sample holds some 100,000 clones; around 84% are singletons and the top ten take about 1.8%. This CDR3 contains 17 residues. The V gene end was trimmed by 1 base and the J gene end by 4 bases; junction bases not matched to a gene: 9. Germline CDR1 and CDR2: SGHRS and YFSETQ. The data derive from a study of blood T cell repertoires in COVID-19. The wider study: Samples taken during acute and convalescent COVID-19 were collected in the United States, Italy and Spain.

What was sequenced was peripheral blood. The chain employs TRBV5-1 and TRBJ2-3; 10 nucleotides align to TRBD2. This receptor was identified in a woman aged 65 to 85 with active or convalescent COVID-19. The DNA of the CDR3 is TGCGCCAGCAGCTTGATAAGCGGGAGGGCCAGCGCAGATACGCAGTATTTT. Its protein product is CASSLISGRASADTQYF.